Listed below are T cell receptor beta chains from one sample, sequenced in a study of blood T cell repertoires in COVID-19. Assay used: immunoSEQ multiplex PCR; TCRdb lists only in-frame clones, some missing. The sample has 160,000 or so clones, approximately 80% seen once; the top ten hold 4.5% to 7.5%. The source material was PBMCs or T cells enriched from blood (not recorded which). Every receptor here comes from a man in his forties who had recovered from COVID-19. Each CDR3 is given with its conserved first and last residue. The D gene is left open where the match is weak. Size tells how often a clone was seen (once, few, many) or the class of an expanded clone, and some rows leave it out.

TRBV28	TRBJ2-1	.	TRBD2	CASSLLVAGGNEQFF	TGTGCCAGCAGTTTATTGGTAGCGGGGGGGAATGAGCAGTTCTTC
TRBV11-3	TRBJ1-6	.	.	CASSSPRQRQRDSPLHF	TGTGCCAGCAGCTCCCCCCGCCAGAGGCAGAGGGATTCACCCCTCCACTTT
TRBV19	TRBJ1-2	.	TRBD1	CASSIQTGGYGYTF	TGTGCCAGTAGTATTCAAACAGGGGGCTATGGCTACACCTTC
TRBV7-9	TRBJ1-2	.	.	CASSLEGRAGGYTF	TGTGCCAGCAGCTTAGAGGGCAGGGCCGGGGGCTACACCTTC
TRBV9	TRBJ2-3	.	TRBD2	CASSVVGGGADNTQYF	TGTGCCAGCAGCGTAGTGGGCGGGGGGGCCGATAATACGCAGTATTTT
TRBV27	TRBJ1-5	.	TRBD1	CASSLDRSLQPQHF	TGTGCCAGCAGTTTGGACAGGTCACTTCAGCCCCAGCATTTT
TRBV7-6	TRBJ2-1	.	.	CASSLGRLAGLSYNEQFF	TGTGCCAGCAGCTTAGGGAGATTGGCGGGCCTCTCCTACAATGAGCAGTTCTTC
TRBV2	TRBJ1-1	.	.	CASRSGRFRGTEAFF	TGTGCCAGCAGATCTGGGAGGTTCCGGGGCACTGAAGCTTTCTTT
TRBV12-5	TRBJ2-3	.	.	CASGSVARTDTQYF	TGTGCTAGTGGTTCGGTAGCACGCACAGATACGCAGTATTTT
TRBV19	TRBJ1-1	once	.	CASSFGIALYEAFF	TGTGCCAGTAGTTTCGGGATTGCGCTCTATGAAGCTTTCTTT
TRBV12-3/TRBV12-4	TRBJ2-3	.	.	CASRVTRADTQYF	TGTGCCAGCAGGGTCACCAGGGCAGATACGCAGTATTTT
TRBV5-1	TRBJ2-3	.	.	CASSAEVGYTDTQYF	TGCGCCAGCAGCGCGGAGGTTGGGTACACAGATACGCAGTATTTT
TRBV27	TRBJ1-2	.	.	CASSLGLQNYGYTF	TGTGCCAGCAGTTTAGGGCTACAGAACTATGGCTACACCTTC
TRBV7-9	TRBJ1-4	.	.	CASTGMRGDEKLFF	TGTGCCAGCACCGGTATGCGGGGAGATGAAAAACTGTTTTTT
TRBV5-1	TRBJ2-3	.	.	CASSESSRGDTDTQYF	TGCGCCAGCAGCGAATCCTCCAGGGGCGATACAGATACGCAGTATTTT
TRBV4-1	TRBJ1-2	.	.	CASSQVGQFSYGYTF	TGCGCCAGCAGCCAAGTGGGGCAGTTCTCCTATGGCTACACCTTC
TRBV5-1	TRBJ2-2	.	TRBD2	CASSSGLAASGLFF	TGCGCCAGCAGCTCGGGACTAGCGGCCTCGGGGCTGTTTTTT
TRBV7-9	TRBJ2-1	.	.	CASSYTGNEQFF	TGTGCCAGCAGTTATACAGGGAATGAGCAGTTCTTC
TRBV5-6	TRBJ2-4	.	TRBD2	CASSAGTTRDVKNIQYF	TGTGCCAGCAGCGCCGGGACTACCCGTGACGTTAAAAACATTCAGTACTTC
TRBV30	TRBJ1-2	.	.	CAWSPTVNGYTF	TGTGCCTGGAGTCCGACAGTAAATGGCTACACCTTC
TRBV7-2	TRBJ2-5	.	TRBD2	CATSQSGGPGGETQYF	TGTGCCACCTCCCAGTCGGGGGGGCCTGGTGGAGAGACCCAGTACTTC
TRBV6-5	TRBJ2-3	.	TRBD2	CASSYLAGGSTDTQYF	TGTGCCAGCAGTTACCTAGCGGGGGGTTCGACAGATACGCAGTATTTT
TRBV6-5	TRBJ2-1	.	.	CASSWDTGTYNEQFF	TGTGCCAGCAGTTGGGATACAGGGACCTACAATGAGCAGTTCTTC
TRBV13	TRBJ1-6	.	.	CASSLDSREAPLHF	TGTGCCAGCAGCTTAGACAGCAGGGAGGCACCCCTCCACTTT
TRBV30	TRBJ1-1	.	.	CAWNLFGATHTEAFF	TGTGCCTGGAACCTTTTTGGGGCTACGCACACTGAAGCTTTCTTT
TRBV30	TRBJ1-2	.	.	CAWSAETGIGYTF	TGTGCCTGGAGTGCCGAGACAGGTATTGGCTACACCTTC
TRBV2	TRBJ1-2	.	.	CASSEGWGGLEGYTF	TGTGCCAGCAGTGAAGGATGGGGGGGATTGGAGGGCTACACCTTC